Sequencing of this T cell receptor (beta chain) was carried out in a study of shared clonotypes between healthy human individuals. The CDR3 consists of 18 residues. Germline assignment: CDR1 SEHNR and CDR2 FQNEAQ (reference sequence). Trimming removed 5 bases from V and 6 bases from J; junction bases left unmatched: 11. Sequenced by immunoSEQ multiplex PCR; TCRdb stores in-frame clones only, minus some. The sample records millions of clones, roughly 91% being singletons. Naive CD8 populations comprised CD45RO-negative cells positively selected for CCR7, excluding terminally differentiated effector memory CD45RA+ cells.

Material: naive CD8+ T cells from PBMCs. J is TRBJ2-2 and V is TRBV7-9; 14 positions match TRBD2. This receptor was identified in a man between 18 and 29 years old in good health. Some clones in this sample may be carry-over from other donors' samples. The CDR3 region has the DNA TGTGCCAGCAGCCCGGGACTAGCGGGGGTAGAATTCCCCGGGGAGCTGTTTTTT. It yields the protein CASSPGLAGVEFPGELFF.